These T cell receptor beta chains were read from a single sample in a study of Ad26.COV2.S vaccination and SARS-CoV-2 variants. Assay used: immunoSEQ multiplex PCR; TCRdb lists only in-frame clones, some missing. The sample lists approximately 410,000 clones; 85% to 90% were seen once. The sequenced sample was peripheral blood, obtained in a trial of Ad26.COV2.S vaccine versus placebo. All receptors derive from a person between 18 and 59 years old who received the Ad26.COV2.S COVID-19 vaccine or a placebo. CDR3s include the opening cysteine and the closing phenylalanine or tryptophan. Fields, in order: J gene, V gene, clone size, D gene, CDR3 protein, CDR3 DNA. The D gene is left open where the match is weak. Clone size, where shown, is once, few, many, or a class for clones that have expanded.

TRBJ1-4 | TRBV27 | - | TRBD1 | CASSPQGGIEKLFF | TGTGCCAGCAGTCCACAGGGGGGGATTGAAAAACTGTTTTTT
TRBJ2-7 | TRBV2 | - | - | CASRPGTNSYEQYF | TGTGCCAGCAGGCCCGGGACAAACTCCTACGAGCAGTACTTC
TRBJ1-5 | TRBV12-5 | - | - | CASGLNSNQPQHF | TGTGCTAGTGGCCTCAATAGCAATCAGCCCCAGCATTTT
TRBJ2-1 | TRBV14 | - | TRBD1 | CASSLVQGAGGLHEQFF | TGTGCCAGCAGCCTAGTTCAAGGGGCAGGGGGTCTACATGAGCAGTTCTTC
TRBJ2-5 | TRBV3-1/TRBV3-2 | - | TRBD2 | CASSRGTSGDQETQYF | TGTGCCAGCAGCCGTGGGACTAGCGGGGACCAAGAGACCCAGTACTTC
TRBJ1-6 | TRBV30 | few | - | CAWSVQGNSPLHF | TGTGCCTGGAGTGTACAGGGTAATTCACCCCTCCACTTT
TRBJ1-2 | TRBV3-1/TRBV3-2 | - | - | CASSRDGRYYGYTF | TGTGCCAGCAGCCGGGACGGCAGATACTATGGCTACACCTTC
TRBJ2-7 | TRBV10-3 | - | - | CAISESGDEQYF | TGTGCCATCAGTGAGTCTGGGGACGAGCAGTACTTC
TRBJ1-1 | TRBV27 | - | TRBD1 | CASSSDRDNTEAFF | TGTGCCAGCAGTTCAGACAGGGACAACACTGAAGCTTTCTTT
TRBJ1-2 | TRBV19 | - | - | CAIYHRDGYTF | TGTGCCATCTACCACAGGGATGGCTACACCTTC
TRBJ2-5 | TRBV5-4 | - | TRBD1 | CASSLVGQGSQETQYF | TGTGCCAGCAGCTTGGTGGGACAGGGTTCCCAAGAGACCCAGTACTTC
TRBJ2-3 | TRBV4-3 | - | TRBD2 | CASSSPGLAGGHVGTDTQYF | TGCGCCAGCAGCTCCCCCGGACTAGCGGGGGGGCACGTTGGCACAGATACGCAGTATTTT
TRBJ2-3 | TRBV2 | - | TRBD2 | CASSAGGDYTDTQYF | TGTGCCAGCAGTGCGGGGGGGGACTACACAGATACGCAGTATTTT
TRBJ2-7 | TRBV5-1 | - | TRBD2 | CASSLAGDVYEQYF | TGCGCCAGCAGCTTAGCGGGGGACGTCTACGAGCAGTACTTC
TRBJ2-7 | TRBV7-2 | - | TRBD1 | CASSPEGQGYEQYF | TGTGCCAGCAGCCCAGAGGGACAGGGGTACGAGCAGTACTTC
TRBJ2-6 | TRBV10-1 | - | - | CASSPPQGYGANVLTF | TGCGCCAGCAGTCCCCCACAGGGTTACGGGGCCAACGTCCTGACTTTC
TRBJ1-5 | TRBV6-2/TRBV6-3 | - | TRBD1 | CASSLAMPRGLPQPQHF | TGTGCCAGCAGCCTGGCAATGCCCAGGGGGCTGCCTCAGCCCCAGCATTTT
TRBJ1-6 | TRBV6-2/TRBV6-3 | - | - | CASSSLTRGYNSPLHF | TGTGCCAGCAGTTCCCTGACACGAGGGTATAATTCACCCCTCCACTTT
TRBJ2-3 | TRBV7-9 | - | - | CASTPLGQRTDTQYF | TGTGCCAGCACCCCTCTAGGACAGAGAACAGATACGCAGTATTTT
TRBJ2-7 | TRBV28 | - | - | CASSFGRGPYEQYF | TGTGCCAGCAGTTTCGGACGGGGGCCCTACGAGCAGTACTTC
TRBJ2-3 | TRBV7-3 | - | TRBD2 | CASSLNSGGLIDTQYF | TGTGCCAGCAGCCTCAATAGCGGGGGGCTGATAGATACGCAGTATTTT
TRBJ1-1 | TRBV6-2/TRBV6-3 | - | - | CASSGTEAFF | TGTGCCAGCAGCGGGACTGAAGCTTTCTTT
TRBJ2-7 | TRBV5-1 | - | - | CASSLGWGTVYEQYF | TGCGCCAGCAGCTTGGGATGGGGGACGGTTTACGAGCAGTACTTC
TRBJ1-1 | TRBV5-6 | - | - | CASSGVAGRGTEAFF | TGTGCCAGCAGCGGGGTGGCAGGGAGGGGTACTGAAGCTTTCTTT
TRBJ1-2 | TRBV4-2 | - | - | CASSQETANYGYTF | TGTGCCAGCAGCCAAGAGACGGCTAACTATGGCTACACCTTC
TRBJ2-5 | TRBV5-1 | - | - | CASRWQGSQETQYF | TGCGCCAGCAGATGGCAGGGGAGCCAAGAGACCCAGTACTTC
TRBJ1-1 | TRBV4-3 | - | - | CASSPARSRGTEAFF | TGCGCCAGCAGCCCCGCCCGGTCCCGGGGCACTGAAGCTTTCTTT
TRBJ2-2 | TRBV27 | - | - | CASSLHTGELFF | TGTGCCAGCAGTCTTCACACCGGGGAGCTGTTTTTT
TRBJ2-2 | TRBV30 | - | - | CAWSLHSYTTGELFF | TGTGCCTGGAGTCTCCATTCATATACCACCGGGGAGCTGTTTTTT
TRBJ2-1 | TRBV28 | - | TRBD2 | CASSFSPRWGLAGEPLNEQFF | TGTGCCAGCAGTTTCTCTCCGCGATGGGGTCTAGCGGGGGAACCCTTGAATGAGCAGTTCTTC
TRBJ2-4 | TRBV4-3 | - | - | CASSQDRQLAKNIQYF | TGCGCCAGCAGCCAAGATAGACAACTAGCCAAAAACATTCAGTACTTC
TRBJ2-7 | TRBV9 | few | - | CASSRPGVFSEQYF | TGTGCCAGCAGCCGTCCCGGGGTTTTTTCTGAGCAGTACTTC
TRBJ2-3 | TRBV6-5 | few | - | CASSYSNPGVTDTQYF | TGTGCCAGCAGTTACTCGAATCCGGGGGTCACAGATACGCAGTATTTT
TRBJ2-1 | TRBV4-1 | - | TRBD2 | CASSRLGLAGEEQFF | TGCGCCAGCAGCCGCCTCGGACTAGCGGGGGAAGAGCAGTTCTTC
TRBJ2-5 | TRBV19 | - | - | CASSWGGRGYQETQYF | TGTGCCAGTAGTTGGGGCGGCAGGGGATACCAAGAGACCCAGTACTTC
TRBJ2-2 | TRBV7-8 | - | - | CASRPPGFSNTGELFF | TGTGCCAGCAGACCGCCCGGCTTTTCGAACACCGGGGAGCTGTTTTTT
TRBJ2-3 | TRBV11-3 | - | - | CASSLAETVGGTDTQYF | TGTGCCAGCAGCTTAGCAGAGACGGTCGGAGGCACAGATACGCAGTATTTT
TRBJ1-5 | TRBV2 | - | - | CASSLRGHQQEPQHF | TGTGCCAGCAGTTTGCGGGGCCACCAACAGGAGCCCCAGCATTTT
TRBJ1-2 | TRBV28 | - | - | CASSKSRDIHGYTF | TGTGCCAGCAGTAAGTCCCGGGACATACACGGCTACACCTTC
TRBJ1-6 | TRBV7-2 | - | TRBD1 | CASSLRGTGLNNSPLHF | TGTGCCAGCAGCTTAAGGGGGACAGGGTTGAATAATTCACCCCTCCACTTT
TRBJ1-5 | TRBV6-2/TRBV6-3 | - | - | CASSYLEVHPPQHF | TGTGCCAGCAGTTACTTGGAAGTACATCCTCCCCAGCATTTT
TRBJ1-2 | TRBV4-3 | once | TRBD1 | CASSPDGQGLSQGYTF | TGCGCCAGCAGCCCAGATGGACAGGGCCTTTCCCAGGGCTACACCTTC